The 9 T cell receptor beta chains given below trace back to one sample, sequenced in a study of molecular identifiers for immune sequencing clone quantification. One entry per CDR3 protein, called by TCRdb with MiXCR from the PCR reads. The sample consists of 250,000 to 350,000 distinct CDR3 sequences, about 20% of them appearing once. The sequenced sample consisted of naive CD8+ T cells from blood, with Jurkat cell RNA spiked in. Stated subset: FACS-sorted CD8+CD4-CCR7+CD45RA+ naive T cells. The source of these receptors is a human donor in good health. Some libraries in this study had Jurkat cell RNA spiked in.

This clonotype was counted at least ten times. The rearrangement links TRBV29-1 to TRBJ2-7; 11 positions agree with TRBD1. Germline CDR1 reads SQVTM; CDR2 reads ANQGSEA. V lost 7 bases, J lost 4 bases, and 3 bases stayed unmatched. The CDR3 extends over 12 amino acids. The CDR3 is CSGGDRGYEQYF. For the CDR3, the DNA is TGCAGCGGTGGGGACAGGGGGTACGAGCAGTACTTC.

This clonotype was observed many times. The chain carries TRBV4-3 and TRBJ1-4; D gene ambiguous. This CDR3 is 16 amino acids long. Trimming shortened V by 1 base and J by 3 bases, and 12 bases separated the two germline ends. CDR1 and CDR2 from the germline V gene are LGHNA and YSLEER. The CDR3 sequence: CASSQVDKGPNEKLFF. In DNA, the CDR3 is TGCGCCAGCAGCCAAGTTGACAAGGGCCCTAATGAAAAACTGTTTTTT.

Regarding this clonotype: A single base separates this from a much larger clone, so it may be a read error. The chain joins TRBV9 to TRBJ1-1; tentative D call: TRBD1 (6 bases). Germline V gene sequence: CDR1 SGDLS, CDR2 YYNGEE. The CDR3 sequence is 15 residues long. The CDR3 reads CASGVAGGRGMEAFF. As DNA, the CDR3 is TGTGCCAGCGGCGTAGCCGGGGGGAGGGGGATGGAAGCTTTCTTT. Full variable domain (missing parts from reference TRBV9 and TRBJ1-1): DSGVTQTPKHLITATGQRVTLRCSPRSGDLSVYWYQQSLDQGLQFLIQYYNGEERAKGNILERFSAQQFPDLHSELNLSSLELGDSALYFCASGVAGGRGMEAFFGQGTRLTVV.

A remark on this clonotype: A read error is possible here, since a much larger clone lies one base away. The chain is built from TRBV7-8 and TRBJ2-3; 11 bases agree with TRBD2. This CDR3 has 18 amino acids. Germline assignment: CDR1 SGHVS and CDR2 FQNEAQ. J lost 6 bases, V lost 1 base, and 12 bases had no gene match. In nucleotides, the CDR3 is TGTGCCAGCAGCTTAGATGGGGGGCTAGCGGGGGGTTACGATACGCAGTATTTT. Its protein is CASSLDGGLAGGYDTQYF.

Ten or more counts support this clonotype. The genes are TRBV11-2 and TRBJ2-5, with D perhaps matching TRBD2 (5 bases). CDR1 and CDR2 (germline): SGHAT, FQNNGV. This CDR3 comprises 12 residues. Trimming stripped 4 bases from V and 5 bases from J, with 8 bases between. The CDR3 region is CASSSGSETQYF. The CDR3 DNA is TGTGCCAGCAGCTCGGGGAGCGAGACCCAGTACTTC.

Ten or more counts support this clonotype. The rearrangement joins TRBV6-5 to TRBJ2-7, with 7 positions matching TRBD2. J was trimmed by 3 bases and V by 0 bases; bases with no gene match: 8. This CDR3 is built from 16 residues. The germline CDR1 and CDR2 sequences are MNHEY and SVGAGI. The CDR3 loop is CASSYSWGGRNYEQYF. CDR3 DNA: TGTGCCAGCAGTTACTCTTGGGGAGGGAGGAACTACGAGCAGTACTTC.

This chain links TRBV6-2 or TRBV6-3 with TRBJ1-5; TRBD1 might be the D (5 bases). V was cut by 3 bases and J by 5 bases, with 11 bases left in between. The CDR3 has 14 amino acids. Germline CDR1 MNHEY, CDR2 SVGEGT. The CDR3 DNA is TGTGCCAGCAGTTATCCCCGAGGGGATCAGCCCCAGCATTTT. This sequence encodes CASSYPRGDQPQHF.

This clonotype was recorded at least ten times. The V call is TRBV9, the J call TRBJ2-7, with 14 nucleotides matching TRBD2. CDR1 is SGDLS and CDR2 is YYNGEE in the germline V gene. The CDR3 has 14 amino acids. The V segment lost 2 bases and the J segment 6 bases; nucleotides outside the gene matches: 1. CDR3 nucleotide sequence: TGTGCCAGCAGCGTGGGACTAGCGGGGGCCGAGCAGTACTTC. This codes for CASSVGLAGAEQYF.

For this clonotype: Lacking the conserved final phenylalanine or tryptophan, this CDR3 likely reflects a read error. This chain uses TRBV9 with TRBJ2-7, with 13 nucleotides matching TRBD2. The CDR3 is 15 amino acids. Germline V gene data show CDR1 as SGDLS and CDR2 as YYNGEE. Trimming removed 4 bases from V and 6 bases from J; junction bases left unmatched: 7. The CDR3 nucleotides are TGTGCCAGCAGCCCCGGTCGGACTAGCGGGAGCGAGCAGTACCTC. Translated: CASSPGRTSGSEQYL.